The 16 T cell receptor beta chains in this list originate from one sample, sequenced in a study of blood T cell repertoires in COVID-19. Profiling relied on immunoSEQ multiplex PCR, and the TCRdb table lists in-frame clones only, not all of them. The sample lists about 180,000 clones; about 88% were seen once. The sample comprised peripheral blood. These receptors were taken from a woman in her 30s with active or convalescent COVID-19.

V is TRBV7-9 and J is TRBJ1-2; the match to TRBD1 covers 8 bases. V dropped 3 bases and J dropped 3; count of bases not matched to a gene: 12. Germline CDR1 is SEHNR and CDR2 is FQNEAQ (reference sequence). The CDR3 consists of 17 residues. The CDR3 protein is CASSFPGRQGIHYGYTF. The CDR3 nucleotides are TGTGCCAGCAGCTTCCCCGGTAGACAGGGGATTCACTATGGCTACACCTTC.

This chain joins TRBV28 and TRBJ1-3, with a tentative D call TRBD1 (5 bases). Germline V gene lookup returns CDR1 MDHEN and CDR2 SYDVKM. Trimming took off 3 bases at V and 3 bases at J, with 12 bases between the two ends. This CDR3 contains 15 residues. The CDR3 bases are TGTGCCAGCAGTTTCGCCAGGGCAAGTGGAAACACCATATATTTT. Amino acid sequence: CASSFARASGNTIYF.

This clone came up once. The chain links TRBV19 to TRBJ2-5, with 9 bases lining up with TRBD1. CDR1 is LNHDA, CDR2 SQIVND, per germline (reference sequence). J lost 3 bases, V lost 5 bases, and 4 bases had no gene match. This CDR3 has 14 residues. The CDR3 coding sequence is TGTGCCAGTAGTCTATGGACAGGGGAAGAGACCCAGTACTTC. Its protein product is CASSLWTGEETQYF.

J is TRBJ1-2 and V is TRBV20-1, with D unresolved. Trimming cost V 3 bases and J 8 bases, with 13 bases left between them. Germline values: CDR1 DFQATT, CDR2 SNEGSKA (reference sequence). CDR3 size: 12 residues. The CDR3 coding sequence is TGCAGTGCTAGTCCCGAGGGCCGCGGCTACACCTTC. Translated, it gives CSASPEGRGYTF.

This chain links TRBV19 with TRBJ1-5; perhaps TRBD1 as D (5 bases). V lost 6 bases to trimming and J lost 6 bases, with 18 bases between them. The CDR3 extends over 15 amino acids. Looked up from germline, CDR1 is LNHDA and CDR2 is SQIVND (reference sequence). This CDR3 reads CASRSDEGVLQPQHF. The CDR3, as DNA: TGTGCCAGTAGATCAGACGAAGGGGTCCTTCAGCCCCAGCATTTT.

This sequence joins TRBV6-2 or TRBV6-3 and TRBJ2-5; weak D call: TRBD2 (5 bases). V lost 5 bases and J 4 bases, leaving 17 bases between the germline ends. Per germline, CDR1 MNHEY and CDR2 SVGEGT. The CDR3 is 15 residues long. In DNA, the CDR3 is TGTGCCAGCAGTAGCCGACGGACTTCTATAGAGACCCAGTACTTC. Protein sequence: CASSSRRTSIETQYF.

The rearrangement links TRBV6-5 to TRBJ1-5, with unresolved D. Germline lookup yields CDR1 MNHEY and CDR2 SVGAGI. CDR3 length: 12 amino acids. The DNA of the CDR3 is TGTGCATGTCGAGGTGGGAGGCAGCCCCAGCATTTT. This translates into CACRGGRQPQHF.

The chain couples TRBV27 to TRBJ2-7, with TRBD2 matching over 11 bases. The CDR3 covers 17 residues. Per the germline V gene, CDR1 is MNHEY and CDR2 is SMNVEV (reference sequence). Losses at the gene ends were 3 bases for V and 1 base for J; bases not matched to a gene: 8. The CDR3 is CASSFRLAGSGSYEQYF. The CDR3 coding sequence is TGTGCCAGCAGTTTTAGACTAGCGGGGTCCGGGTCCTACGAGCAGTACTTC.

The chain uses TRBV19 and TRBJ1-3; no reliable D call. Trimming removed 2 bases at V and 0 bases at J, with 14 bases between. This CDR3 is built from 17 residues. CDR1 is LNHDA and CDR2 is SQIVND in the germline V gene (reference sequence). CDR3 DNA sequence: TGTGCCAGTAGTATATCCTCCGGGATGAGCTCTGGAAACACCATATATTTT. As protein: CASSISSGMSSGNTIYF. Using reference TRBV19 and TRBJ1-3 for the parts outside the CDR3, the full variable domain is DGGITQSPKYLFRKEGQNVTLSCEQNLNHDAMYWYRQDPGQGLRLIYYSQIVNDFQKGDIAEGYSVSREKKESFPLTVTSAQKNPTAFYLCASSISSGMSSGNTIYFGEGSWLTVV.

The chain has TRBV27 and TRBJ2-7; 8 bases agree with TRBD2. V dropped 5 bases and J dropped 4; count of bases not matched to a gene: 4. The V gene's germline CDR1 is MNHEY and CDR2 SMNVEV (reference sequence). The CDR3 is 13 amino acids. The CDR3 DNA reads TGTGCCAGCAGTCCGGGACTAGAATACGAGCAGTACTTC. It specifies CASSPGLEYEQYF.

V and J are TRBV4-1 and TRBJ2-7; 15 bases are a match to TRBD2. The V gene's germline CDR1 is MGHRA and CDR2 YSYEKL. This CDR3 is 15 amino acids long. With 4 bases clipped from V and 6 bases from J, the junction kept 4 bases outside the gene matches. The DNA for the CDR3 is TGCGCCAGCAGCCGGACTAGCGGGAGGGGGGGCGAGCAGTACTTC. This gives the protein CASSRTSGRGGEQYF.

This chain connects TRBV4-1 to TRBJ2-1; D perhaps matches TRBD2 (7 bases). This CDR3 has 17 amino acids. The V and J ends lost 0 bases and 5 bases respectively, with 17 bases between them. Germline V gene data show CDR1 as MGHRA and CDR2 as YSYEKL. This CDR3 reads CASSQDLFGGPNNEQFF. The DNA of the CDR3 is TGCGCCAGCAGCCAAGATTTATTCGGGGGGCCAAACAATGAGCAGTTCTTC.

The J gene is TRBJ2-5, the V gene TRBV28; TRBD2 aligns across 15 bases. The CDR3 length is 15 residues. The trim removed 5 bases at V and 7 bases at J, leaving 5 bases unmatched. Per the germline V gene, CDR1 is MDHEN and CDR2 is SYDVKM. The chain's CDR3 is CASSIRTSGRGTQYF. The CDR3 nucleotides read TGTGCCAGCAGTATAAGGACTAGCGGGAGGGGGACCCAGTACTTC.

V and J are TRBV6-5 and TRBJ1-6; weak D call: TRBD1 (6 bases). The CDR3 runs to 14 residues. Between the trimmed V and J ends, which lost 5 bases and 8 bases, there was a span of 13 bases. Per germline, CDR1 MNHEY and CDR2 SVGAGI. This CDR3 is CASSRGGRDSPLHF. The CDR3 DNA is TGTGCCAGCAGTAGGGGGGGCCGGGATTCACCCCTCCACTTT.

V and J are TRBV6-6 and TRBJ1-6; D is perhaps TRBD1 (5 bases). Trimming cost V 5 bases and J 0 bases, with 11 bases left between them. This CDR3 has 16 amino acids. Germline lookup yields CDR1 MNHNY and CDR2 SVGAGI (reference sequence). CDR3 in amino acids: CASSLDKSSYNSPLHF. CDR3 DNA sequence: TGTGCCAGCAGTCTGGACAAGAGCTCCTATAATTCACCCCTCCACTTT.

The chain uses TRBV2 and TRBJ2-2, with TRBD2 as a possible D gene (6 bases). The germline V and J ends were trimmed by 4 bases and 5 bases, with 8 bases remaining between them. CDR1 and CDR2 (germline): SNHLY, FYNNEI. The CDR3 totals 13 residues. The CDR3 nucleotides read TGTGCCAGCAGTGTTCGGGGGACCGGGGAGCTGTTTTTT. It specifies CASSVRGTGELFF.